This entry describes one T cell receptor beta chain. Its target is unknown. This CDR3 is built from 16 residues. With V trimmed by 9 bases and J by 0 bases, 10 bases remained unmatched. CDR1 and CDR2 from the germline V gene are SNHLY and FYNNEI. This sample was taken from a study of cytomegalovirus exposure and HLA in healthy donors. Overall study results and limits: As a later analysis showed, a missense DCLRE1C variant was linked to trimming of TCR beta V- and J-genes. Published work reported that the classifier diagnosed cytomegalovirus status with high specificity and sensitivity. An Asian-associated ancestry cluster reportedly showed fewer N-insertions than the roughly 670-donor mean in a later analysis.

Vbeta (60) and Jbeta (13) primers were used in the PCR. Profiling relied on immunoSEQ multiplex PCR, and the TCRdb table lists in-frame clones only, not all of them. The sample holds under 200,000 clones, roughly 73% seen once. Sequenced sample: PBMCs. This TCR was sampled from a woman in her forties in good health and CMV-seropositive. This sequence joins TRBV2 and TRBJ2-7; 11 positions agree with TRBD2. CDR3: CARGASGRRDSYEQYF. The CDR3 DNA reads TGTGCCAGGGGGGCTAGCGGGAGGCGGGACTCCTACGAGCAGTACTTC.